The entry that follows covers one T cell receptor beta chain sequence. What it binds is not known. Only in-frame clones appear in the TCRdb table, and some are missing; sequencing was by immunoSEQ multiplex PCR. The sample includes approximately 120,000 clones, over 90% of them seen just once. This entry is derived from a study of T cell responses to AZD1222 COVID-19 vaccine. Overall study results and limits: Repertoires were collected only later (after the peak T cell response had occurred).

CDR1 and CDR2 (germline): GTSNPN, SVGIG (reference sequence). The CDR3 covers 13 residues. Trimming left V 5 bases short and J 2 bases short, with 10 bases between. Here the sequenced sample was peripheral blood, taken on day 0 of AZD1222 vaccination. This receptor was taken from an adult in good health. The chain combines TRBV30 with TRBJ1-5; D possibly corresponds to TRBD1 (5 bases). CDR3 loop: CAWGAAGNQPQHF. In DNA, the CDR3 is TGTGCCTGGGGGGCCGCGGGCAATCAGCCCCAGCATTTT.